Detailed here is one T cell receptor (beta chain). Antigen unknown. V shed 5 bases and J shed 2 bases, with 12 bases lying between them. CDR1 and CDR2 (germline): LNHNV, YYDKDF (reference sequence). There are 14 residues in the CDR3. Naive CD8 cells lacked CD45RO, underwent positive selection for CCR7 and left out terminally differentiated effector memory CD45RA+ cells. Healthy HIV-negative adults with no recent acute infections or vaccinations were recruited as donors. Some clones are missing from TCRdb's copy, which holds only in-frame ones; the method was immunoSEQ multiplex PCR. This sample carries around 1.9 million clones, roughly 91% of them seen once, and the ten largest clones take 1.5% to 2%. The entry originates in a study of shared clonotypes between healthy human individuals. Overall study results and limits: Deeper or shallower sequencing was expected to change how clonotypes are shared among donors.

Sequenced input: naive CD8+ T cells from PBMCs. This chain joins TRBV15 and TRBJ2-5; possible D gene TRBD2, 5 bases. The sequence was obtained from a young man in good health. Some clones in this sample may be carry-over from other donors' samples. This chain's CDR3 is CATSPTGEQETQYF. CDR3 sequence (DNA): TGTGCCACCAGCCCCACCGGGGAGCAAGAGACCCAGTACTTC.